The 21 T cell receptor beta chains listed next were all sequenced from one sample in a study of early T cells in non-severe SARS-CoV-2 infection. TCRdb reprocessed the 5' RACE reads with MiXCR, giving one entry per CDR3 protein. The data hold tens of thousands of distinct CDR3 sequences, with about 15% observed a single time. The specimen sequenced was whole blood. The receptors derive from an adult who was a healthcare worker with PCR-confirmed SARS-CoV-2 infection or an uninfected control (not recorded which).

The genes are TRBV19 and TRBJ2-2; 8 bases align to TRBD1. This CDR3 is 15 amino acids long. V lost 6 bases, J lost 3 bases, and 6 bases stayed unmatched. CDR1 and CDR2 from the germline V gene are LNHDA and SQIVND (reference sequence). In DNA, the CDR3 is TGTGCCAGTAGGGGGGACAGGCCTTACACCGGGGAGCTGTTTTTT. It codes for CASRGDRPYTGELFF.

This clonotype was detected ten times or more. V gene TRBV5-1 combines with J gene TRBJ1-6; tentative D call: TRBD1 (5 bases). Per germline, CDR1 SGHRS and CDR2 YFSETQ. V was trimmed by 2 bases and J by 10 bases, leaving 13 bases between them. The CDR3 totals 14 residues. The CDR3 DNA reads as TGCGCCAGCAGCTTTCAGGGAACCGACTCACCCCTCCACTTT. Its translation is CASSFQGTDSPLHF.

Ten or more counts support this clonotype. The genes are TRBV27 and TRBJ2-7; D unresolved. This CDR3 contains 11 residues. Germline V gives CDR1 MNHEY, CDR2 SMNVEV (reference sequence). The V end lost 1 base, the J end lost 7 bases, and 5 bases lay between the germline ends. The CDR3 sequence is CASSLLGEQYV. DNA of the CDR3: TGTGCCAGCAGTTTATTGGGGGAGCAGTACGTC.

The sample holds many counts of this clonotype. CDR3 nucleotides: TGTGCCAGCAGCTTAACGGCCTCCCAGGGGCAGTTCTTC. This codes for CASSLTASQGQFF. The chain uses TRBV7-3 and TRBJ2-1, with TRBD1 as a possible D gene (5 bases). CDR1 is SGHTA, CDR2 FQGTGA, per germline. Trimming pared 0 bases from V and 12 bases from J, leaving 12 bases between. This CDR3 has 13 amino acids.

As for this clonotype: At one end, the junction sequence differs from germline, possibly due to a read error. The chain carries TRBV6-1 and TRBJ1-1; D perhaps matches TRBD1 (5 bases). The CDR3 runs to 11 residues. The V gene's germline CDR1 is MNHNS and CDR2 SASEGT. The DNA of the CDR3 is TGTGCTAGCAGTGAAAGGGGATTCGCTTTCTTT. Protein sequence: CASSERGFAFF.

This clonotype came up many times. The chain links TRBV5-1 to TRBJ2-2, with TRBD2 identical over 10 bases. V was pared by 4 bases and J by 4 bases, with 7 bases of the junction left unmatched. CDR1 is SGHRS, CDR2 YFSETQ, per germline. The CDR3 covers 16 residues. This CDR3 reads CASSVSGGVGTGELFF. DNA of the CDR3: TGCGCCAGCAGCGTCAGCGGGGGGGTCGGCACCGGGGAGCTGTTTTTT.

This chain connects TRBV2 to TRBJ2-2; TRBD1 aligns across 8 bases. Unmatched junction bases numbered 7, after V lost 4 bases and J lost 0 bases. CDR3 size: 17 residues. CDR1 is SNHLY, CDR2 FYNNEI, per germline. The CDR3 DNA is TGTGCCAGCAGTGGACGACAGGGGCTATCGAACACCGGGGAGCTGTTTTTT. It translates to CASSGRQGLSNTGELFF.

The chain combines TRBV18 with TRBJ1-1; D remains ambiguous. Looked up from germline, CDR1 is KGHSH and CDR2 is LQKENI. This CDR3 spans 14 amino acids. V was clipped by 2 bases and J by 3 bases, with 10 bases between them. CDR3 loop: CASSPSGRYTEAFF. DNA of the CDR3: TGTGCCAGCTCACCATCCGGCCGCTACACTGAAGCTTTCTTT.

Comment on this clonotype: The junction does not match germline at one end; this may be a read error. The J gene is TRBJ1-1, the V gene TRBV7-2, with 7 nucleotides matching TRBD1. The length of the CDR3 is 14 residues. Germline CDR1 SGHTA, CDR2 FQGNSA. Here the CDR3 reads CASSLKGGGTEAFF. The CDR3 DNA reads TGTGCCAGCAGCTTAAAAGGGGGCGGCACTGAAGCCTTCTTT.

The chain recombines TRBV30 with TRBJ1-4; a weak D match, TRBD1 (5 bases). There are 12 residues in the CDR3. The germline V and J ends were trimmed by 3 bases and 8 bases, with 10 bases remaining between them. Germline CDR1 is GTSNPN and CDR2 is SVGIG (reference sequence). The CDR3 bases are TGTGCCTGGAGCGAGGGACCCGAAAAACTGTTTTTT. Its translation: CAWSEGPEKLFF.

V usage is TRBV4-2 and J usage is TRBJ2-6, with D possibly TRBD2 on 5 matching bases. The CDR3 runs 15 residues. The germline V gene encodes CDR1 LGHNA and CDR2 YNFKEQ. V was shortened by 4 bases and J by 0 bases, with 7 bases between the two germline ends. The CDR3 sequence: CASSPRGSGANVLTF. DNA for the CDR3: TGTGCCAGCAGCCCCCGGGGCTCTGGGGCCAACGTCCTGACTTTC.

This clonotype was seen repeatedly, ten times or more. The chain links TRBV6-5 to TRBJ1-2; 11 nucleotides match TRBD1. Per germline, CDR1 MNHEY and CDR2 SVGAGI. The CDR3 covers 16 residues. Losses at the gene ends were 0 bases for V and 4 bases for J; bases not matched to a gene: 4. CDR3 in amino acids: CASSYSGQGAFYGYTF. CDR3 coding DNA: TGTGCCAGCAGTTACTCTGGACAGGGGGCTTTCTATGGCTACACCTTC.

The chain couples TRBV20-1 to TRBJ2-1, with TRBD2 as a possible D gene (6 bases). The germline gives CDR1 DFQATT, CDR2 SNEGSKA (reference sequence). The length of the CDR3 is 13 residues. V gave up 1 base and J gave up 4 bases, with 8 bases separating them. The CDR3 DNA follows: TGCAGTGCTAGAGGCCGGGGGTACAATGAGCAGTTCTTC. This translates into CSARGRGYNEQFF.

In DNA, the CDR3 is TGTGCCAGCAGCCAACAAGGGGGAAACACCATATATTTT. Translating gives CASSQQGGNTIYF. The chain couples TRBV11-3 to TRBJ1-3, with D uncertain. The V and J ends lost 5 bases and 4 bases respectively, with 9 bases between them. The length of the CDR3 is 13 residues. CDR1 SGHNT and CDR2 YENEEA come from the germline V gene.

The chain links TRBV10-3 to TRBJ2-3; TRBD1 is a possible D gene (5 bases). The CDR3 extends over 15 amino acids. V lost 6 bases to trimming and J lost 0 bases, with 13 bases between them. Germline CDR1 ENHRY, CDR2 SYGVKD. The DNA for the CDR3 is TGTGCCATCAGGCAACAGGTTTCTAGCACAGATACGCAGTATTTT. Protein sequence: CAIRQQVSSTDTQYF.

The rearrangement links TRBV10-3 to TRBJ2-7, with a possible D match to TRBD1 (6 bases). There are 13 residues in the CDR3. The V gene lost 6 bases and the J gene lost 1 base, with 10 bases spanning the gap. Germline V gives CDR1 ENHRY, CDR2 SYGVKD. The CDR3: CAISDQGSYEQYV. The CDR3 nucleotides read TGTGCCATCAGCGATCAGGGGTCCTACGAGCAGTACGTC.

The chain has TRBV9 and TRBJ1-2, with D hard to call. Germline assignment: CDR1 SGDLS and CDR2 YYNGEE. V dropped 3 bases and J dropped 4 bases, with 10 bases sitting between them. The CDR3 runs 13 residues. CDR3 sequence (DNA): TGTGCCAGCAGCGAGACTGCCGGCTATGGCTACACCTTC. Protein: CASSETAGYGYTF.

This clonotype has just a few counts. This CDR3 is CSVETLTVIDNEQFF. CDR3 coding DNA: TGCAGCGTTGAGACACTCACAGTTATAGACAATGAGCAGTTCTTC. The chain combines TRBV29-1 with TRBJ2-1; D remains ambiguous. The CDR3 covers 15 residues. Trimming took 3 bases from V and 5 from J, leaving 17 bases between them. Germline loops: CDR1 SQVTM, CDR2 ANQGSEA.

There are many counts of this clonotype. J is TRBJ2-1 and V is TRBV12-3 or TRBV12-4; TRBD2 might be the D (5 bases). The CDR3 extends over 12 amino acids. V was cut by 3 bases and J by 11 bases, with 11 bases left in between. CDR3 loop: CASSFERGKQFF. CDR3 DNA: TGTGCCAGCAGTTTTGAACGGGGAAAGCAGTTCTTC.

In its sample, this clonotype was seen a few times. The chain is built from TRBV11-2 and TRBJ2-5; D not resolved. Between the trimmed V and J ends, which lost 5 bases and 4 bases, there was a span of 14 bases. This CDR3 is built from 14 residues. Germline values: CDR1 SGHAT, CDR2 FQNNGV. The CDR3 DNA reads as TGTGCCAGCAGCCCTATTCTTCATGCAGAGACCCAGTACTTC. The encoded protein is CASSPILHAETQYF.

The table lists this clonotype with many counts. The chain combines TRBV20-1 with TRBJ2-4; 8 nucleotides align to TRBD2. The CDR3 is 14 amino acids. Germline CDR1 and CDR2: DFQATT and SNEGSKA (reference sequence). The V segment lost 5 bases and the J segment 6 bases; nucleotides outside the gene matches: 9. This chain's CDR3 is CSAPTRAGGNIQYF. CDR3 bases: TGCAGTGCTCCGACTAGGGCGGGGGGAAACATTCAGTACTTC.